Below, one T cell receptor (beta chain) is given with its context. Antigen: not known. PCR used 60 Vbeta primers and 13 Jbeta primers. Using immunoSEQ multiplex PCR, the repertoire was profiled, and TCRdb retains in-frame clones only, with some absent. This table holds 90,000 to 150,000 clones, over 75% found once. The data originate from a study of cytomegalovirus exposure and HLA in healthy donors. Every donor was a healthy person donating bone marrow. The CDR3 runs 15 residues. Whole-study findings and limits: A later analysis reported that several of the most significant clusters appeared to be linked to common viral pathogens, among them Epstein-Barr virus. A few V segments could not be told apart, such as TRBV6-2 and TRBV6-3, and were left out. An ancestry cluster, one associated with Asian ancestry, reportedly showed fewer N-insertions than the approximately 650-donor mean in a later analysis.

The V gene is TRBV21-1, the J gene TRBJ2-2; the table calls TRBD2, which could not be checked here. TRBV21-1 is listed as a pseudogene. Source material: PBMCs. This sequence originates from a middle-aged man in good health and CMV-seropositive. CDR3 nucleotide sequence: TGTGCCAGCAGCAAAGGAACAGCGGGGGGCCATACGGGGTTTTTT. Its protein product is CASSKGTAGGHTGFF.